This T cell receptor beta chain was captured by sequencing in a study of cytomegalovirus exposure and HLA in healthy donors. Whole-study findings and limits: Donors were assumed by presence/absence analyses to have roughly uniform sequencing depth. Later analysis reportedly placed an Asian-associated ancestry cluster below the approximately 700-donor mean in N-insertions. According to the study, 160 or so TCR beta chains were cytomegalovirus-associated.

To note about this clone: Its antigen is currently unknown.

V shed 4 bases and J 2 bases; nucleotides not matched to a gene: 10. Germline CDR1 and CDR2: MGHRA and YSYEKL. The CDR3 is 17 residues long. Researchers ran the PCR with 60 Vbeta and 13 Jbeta primers. Profiling relied on immunoSEQ multiplex PCR, and the TCRdb table lists in-frame clones only, not all of them. The data contain roughly 200,000 clones, 70% to 80% of them singletons. Sequenced: PBMCs. The rearrangement joins TRBV4-1 to TRBJ1-5, with 8 bases aligning to TRBD1. The clonotype comes from a woman aged 55-69 years in good health and CMV-seropositive. The CDR3, as DNA: TGCGCCAGCAGCCCCAAGGGGACAGGTGAGGGCAATCAGCCCCAGCATTTT. It translates to CASSPKGTGEGNQPQHF.